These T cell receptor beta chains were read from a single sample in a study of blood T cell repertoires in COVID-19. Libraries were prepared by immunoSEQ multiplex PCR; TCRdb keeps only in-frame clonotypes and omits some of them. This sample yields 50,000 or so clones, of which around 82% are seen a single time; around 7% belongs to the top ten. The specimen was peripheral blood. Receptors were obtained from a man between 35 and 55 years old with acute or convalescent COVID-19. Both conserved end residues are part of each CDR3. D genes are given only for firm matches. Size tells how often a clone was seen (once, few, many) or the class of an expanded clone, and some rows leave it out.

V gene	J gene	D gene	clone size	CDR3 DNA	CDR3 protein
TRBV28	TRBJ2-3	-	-	TGTGCCAGCAGCCCCCCGGCGGGGAAACCTCCTAGCACAGATACGCAGTATTTT	CASSPPAGKPPSTDTQYF
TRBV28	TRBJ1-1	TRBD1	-	TGTGCCAGCAGTTTAGACAGGGTGACTGAAGCTTTCTTT	CASSLDRVTEAFF
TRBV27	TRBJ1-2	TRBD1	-	TGTGCCAGCAGTTCGGGACAGGGGGCGAACTATGGCTACACCTTC	CASSSGQGANYGYTF
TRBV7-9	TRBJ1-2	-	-	TGTGCCAGCAGCTTACAGCAGGGAGGAGACTATGGCTACACCTTC	CASSLQQGGDYGYTF
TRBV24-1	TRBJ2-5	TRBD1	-	TGTGCCACCAGTGAGGGACAGGGGGCCCAAGAGACCCAGTACTTC	CATSEGQGAQETQYF
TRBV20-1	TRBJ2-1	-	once	TGCAGTGCTAAACAGGCCGATGAGCAGTTCTTC	CSAKQADEQFF
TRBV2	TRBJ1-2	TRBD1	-	TGTGCCAGCACGGGGACAGGCGCAGCAGGGGGCTACACCTTC	CASTGTGAAGGYTF
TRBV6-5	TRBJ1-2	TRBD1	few	TGTGCCAGCAGTTACCAGGGGGATGGCTACACCTTC	CASSYQGDGYTF
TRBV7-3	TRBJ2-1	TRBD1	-	TGTGCCAGCAGCTCCACCGGGACAGGAGGCGAGCAGTTCTTC	CASSSTGTGGEQFF
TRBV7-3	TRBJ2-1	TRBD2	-	TGTGCCAGCAGCCCTGACCTGGGACTAGCGGACTCCTACAATGAGCAGTTCTTC	CASSPDLGLADSYNEQFF
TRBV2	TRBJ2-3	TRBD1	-	TGTGCCAGCATTCCGGGACAGGCGAAAGATACGCAGTATTTT	CASIPGQAKDTQYF
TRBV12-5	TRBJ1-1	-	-	TGTGCTAGTGGACCCCCCCGGGGGATGAACACTGAAGCTTTCTTT	CASGPPRGMNTEAFF
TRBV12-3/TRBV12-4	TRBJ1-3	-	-	TGTGCCAGCAGCGCGACCCGGGACACCATATATTTT	CASSATRDTIYF
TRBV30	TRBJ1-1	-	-	TGTGCCTGGATTCGACAGGTTAACACTGAAGCTTTCTTT	CAWIRQVNTEAFF
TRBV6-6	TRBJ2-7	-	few	TGTGCCAGCAGCAACAGGGAGACCTACGAGCAGTACTTC	CASSNRETYEQYF
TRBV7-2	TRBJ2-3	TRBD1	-	TGTGCCAGCAGACGTAGACAGGGTCTCACAGATACGCAGTATTTT	CASRRRQGLTDTQYF
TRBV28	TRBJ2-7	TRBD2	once	TGTGCCAGCAGTTCAATACTAGCGGGGGGGCACGAGCAGTACTTC	CASSSILAGGHEQYF
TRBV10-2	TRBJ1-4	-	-	TGCGCCAGCAGGGAAACAGGGAATGAAAAACTGTTTTTT	CASRETGNEKLFF
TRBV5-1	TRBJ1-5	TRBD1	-	TGCGCCAGCAGCTTGGGACAGGGACAGCCCCAGCATTTT	CASSLGQGQPQHF
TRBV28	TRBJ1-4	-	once	TGTGCCAGCAGTGGGCTTCAGGGGAAGAGGGACTATAATGAAAAACTGTTTTTT	CASSGLQGKRDYNEKLFF
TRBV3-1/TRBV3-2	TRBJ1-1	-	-	TGTGCCAGCAGCCAAGGTCCCTCCCTGAACACTGAAGCTTTCTTT	CASSQGPSLNTEAFF
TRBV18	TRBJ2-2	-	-	TGTGCCAGCTCACCAGGAGCGGGCGACACCGGGGAGCTGTTTTTT	CASSPGAGDTGELFF
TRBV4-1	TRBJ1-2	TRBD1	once	TGCGCCAGCAGCCCCGGGACAGCCTACCTCTATGGCTACACCTTC	CASSPGTAYLYGYTF
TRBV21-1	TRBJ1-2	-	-	TGTGCCAGCCCCCGGGGGGCGCCCTTTAACTATGGCTACACCTTC	CASPRGAPFNYGYTF
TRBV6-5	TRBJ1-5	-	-	TGTGCCAGCAGCGTACTAGGGGGTTCCAGGCAGCCCCAGCATTTT	CASSVLGGSRQPQHF
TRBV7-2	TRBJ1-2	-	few	TGTGCCAGCAGCGAGCGGAGGGATGGCTACACCTTC	CASSERRDGYTF
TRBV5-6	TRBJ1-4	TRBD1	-	TGTGCCAGCAGCCGCCGGACAGGGGGCAATGAAAAACTGTTTTTT	CASSRRTGGNEKLFF
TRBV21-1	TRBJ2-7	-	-	TGTGCCAGCAGCCCGTGTAATTCTATGTCCTACGAGCAGTACTTC	CASSPCNSMSYEQYF
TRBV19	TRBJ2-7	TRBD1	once	TGTGCCAGTAGTACCGGGACAGGGGGCAACGAGCAGTACTTC	CASSTGTGGNEQYF
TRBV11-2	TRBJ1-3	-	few	TGTGCCAGCAGCTTGACTATCTCTGGAAACACCATATATTTT	CASSLTISGNTIYF
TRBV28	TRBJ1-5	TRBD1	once	TGTGCCAGCACCTCTGGGGACAGGGGACATCAGCCCCAGCATTTT	CASTSGDRGHQPQHF
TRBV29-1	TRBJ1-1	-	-	TGCAGCGCCCCGGCTCGGGGATCAGTGAACACTGAAGCTTTCTTT	CSAPARGSVNTEAFF
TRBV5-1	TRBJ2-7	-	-	TGCGCCAGCAGCTTAATACAGGGAACCTACGAGCAGTACTTC	CASSLIQGTYEQYF
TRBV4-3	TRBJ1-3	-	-	TGCGCCAGCAGCCAAGAGAGGTTCAGGGTCTCTGGAAACACCATATATTTT	CASSQERFRVSGNTIYF
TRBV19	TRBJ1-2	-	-	TGTGCCAGTATGGGGCCAGTGGGTGGCTACACCTTC	CASMGPVGGYTF
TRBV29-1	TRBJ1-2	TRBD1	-	TGCAGCGTTCAGGCGGGGACAGTCCCTAACTATGGCTACACCTTC	CSVQAGTVPNYGYTF
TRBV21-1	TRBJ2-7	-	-	TGTGCCAGCAGCAAAGTAAGCACAGTTTTGACCTACGAGCAGTACTTC	CASSKVSTVLTYEQYF
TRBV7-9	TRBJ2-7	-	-	TGTGCCAGCAGCTTAGCCACAGGAGTCTACGAGCAGTACTTC	CASSLATGVYEQYF
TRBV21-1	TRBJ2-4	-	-	TGTGCCAGCAGCACAAGATGTAGAGCGGGGGGAGACATTCAGTACTTC	CASSTRCRAGGDIQYF
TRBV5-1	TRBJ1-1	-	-	TGCGCCAGCAGCTTGGGGGGTCCAGGGGCCGGCGGCACTGAAGCTTTCTTT	CASSLGGPGAGGTEAFF
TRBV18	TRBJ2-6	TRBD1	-	TGTGCCAGCTCCCTTACTAGGACAGGGGCATTCTCTGGGGCCAACGTCCTGACTTTC	CASSLTRTGAFSGANVLTF
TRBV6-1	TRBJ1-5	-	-	TGTGCCAGCAGTGAAAGAGGACAGCCCAATCAGCCCCAGCATTTT	CASSERGQPNQPQHF
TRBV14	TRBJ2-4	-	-	TGTGCCAGCAGCCAAGGAGGACTGCAGATAGCCAAAAACATTCAGTACTTC	CASSQGGLQIAKNIQYF
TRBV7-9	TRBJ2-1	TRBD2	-	TGTGCCAGCAGCTTCAGAAGCGGGGGGTACAATGAGCAGTTCTTC	CASSFRSGGYNEQFF
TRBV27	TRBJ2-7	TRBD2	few	TGTGCCAGCAGTTTTACCCGGGGGGTCGAGCAGTACTTC	CASSFTRGVEQYF
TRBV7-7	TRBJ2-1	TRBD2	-	TGTGCCAGCAGCTTGAGACTAGCGGCTTACAATGAGCAGTTCTTC	CASSLRLAAYNEQFF
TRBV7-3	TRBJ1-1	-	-	TGTGCCAGCAGCTTAAGGACTGGGGACACTGAAGCTTTCTTT	CASSLRTGDTEAFF